This T cell receptor (beta chain) was profiled in a study of OX40 agonist ivuxolimab in advanced cancers. Broader study findings: Partial responders at 0.1-3.0 mg/kg showed near-lowest clonal expansion. By week 6 at 0.1 to 3.0 mg/kg, blood CD4+ and CD8+ T cells had expanded clonally.

Generated by immunoSEQ multiplex PCR, the TCRdb table keeps only in-frame clones and is missing some. The table shows under 20,000 clones, with 85% to 90% occurring only once. This CDR3 is 14 amino acids long. Per germline, CDR1 SGDLS and CDR2 YYNGEE. Trimming removed 1 base from V and 6 bases from J, with 14 bases in between. A note on this clone: Its antigen is still unknown.

The chain recombines TRBV9 with TRBJ2-7; D tentatively reads TRBD1 or TRBD2 (5 bases each). The sequencing used CD4+ or CD8+ T cells sorted from blood, collected in a trial of the OX40 agonist ivuxolimab. This receptor was taken from an adult with an advanced solid tumor such as melanoma, head and neck, liver or kidney cancer. CDR3 nucleotides: TGTGCCAGCAGCGTACGTCCCTCTGGGGGCGAGCAGTACTTC. Its translation is CASSVRPSGGEQYF.